A single sample is the source of the 16 T cell receptor beta chains below, sequenced in a study of resident and recirculating memory T cells in vitiligo. Some clones are missing from TCRdb's copy, which holds only in-frame ones; the method was immunoSEQ multiplex PCR. The table includes 40,000 to 50,000 clones, roughly 91% detected once. The sequenced sample was blood. The receptor set was obtained from a male donor with vitiligo.

The genes are TRBV5-1 and TRBJ1-5; D is unresolved. V lost 0 bases to trimming and J lost 1 base, with 2 bases between them. The CDR3 has 13 amino acids. From germline, CDR1 is SGHRS and CDR2 YFSETQ. CDR3 bases: TGCGCCAGCAGCTTGGCAAGCAATCAGCCCCAGCATTTT. Its protein is CASSLASNQPQHF.

This rearrangement joins TRBV7-3 to TRBJ2-2; TRBD1 agrees at 8 bases. CDR1 SGHTA and CDR2 FQGTGA come from the germline V gene. The ends lost 6 bases at V and 6 bases at J; junction bases unmatched: 9. This CDR3 is built from 15 residues. This chain's CDR3 is CASSPIAQGAGELFF. In DNA, the CDR3 is TGTGCCAGCAGTCCCATAGCACAGGGGGCCGGGGAGCTGTTTTTT.

The chain employs TRBV4-1 and TRBJ1-5, with D possibly TRBD1 on 6 matching bases. CDR3 length: 13 amino acids. V lost 4 bases to trimming and J lost 5 bases, with 9 bases between them. Germline assignment: CDR1 MGHRA and CDR2 YSYEKL. The CDR3 DNA reads as TGCGCCAGCAGCCCGGGGGGCTATCAGCCCCAGCATTTT. This sequence encodes CASSPGGYQPQHF.

This clone was detected only once. This chain joins TRBV11-2 and TRBJ1-3, with D perhaps matching TRBD1 (5 bases). Trimming removed 6 bases at V and 1 base at J, with 7 bases between. This CDR3 has 13 residues. CDR1 is SGHAT and CDR2 is FQNNGV in the germline V gene. CDR3 residues: CASRYRSGNTIYF. CDR3 sequence (DNA): TGTGCCAGCAGATACAGGTCTGGAAACACCATATATTTT.

The V gene is TRBV30, the J gene TRBJ1-4, with 9 bases aligning to TRBD1. The V gene's germline CDR1 is GTSNPN and CDR2 SVGIG (reference sequence). There are 14 residues in the CDR3. V shed 0 bases and J 6 bases; nucleotides not matched to a gene: 2. The CDR3 DNA reads as TGTGCCTGGAGTGTGACAGGGGGATATGAAAAACTGTTTTTT. Protein product: CAWSVTGGYEKLFF.

V and J are TRBV19 and TRBJ1-2, with D possibly TRBD1 on 6 matching bases. V was clipped by 7 bases and J by 4 bases, with 19 bases between them. Germline CDR1 is LNHDA and CDR2 is SQIVND (reference sequence). CDR3 length equals 15 residues. CDR3 DNA: TGTGCCAGTAACAAAGGCGGACAGCCTACCTATGGCTACACCTTC. Its protein is CASNKGGQPTYGYTF.

The chain recombines TRBV25-1 with TRBJ1-6; D is possibly TRBD1 (6 bases). V was pared by 4 bases and J by 10 bases, with 20 bases between. From germline, CDR1 is MGHDK and CDR2 SYGVNS. This CDR3 has 16 residues. This CDR3 reads CASSVGAGWRGSPLHF. In DNA, the CDR3 is TGTGCCAGCAGTGTGGGGGCAGGTTGGCGAGGGTCACCCCTCCACTTT.

The rearrangement uses TRBV5-3 and TRBJ1-2, with a weak D call TRBD1 (5 bases). TRBV5-3 is an ORF, and what it does is uncertain. Trimming shortened V by 3 bases and J by 1 base, and 16 bases separated the two germline ends. CDR3 size: 16 residues. The CDR3 is CARSYSSGKHNYGYTF. The CDR3 DNA sequence: TGTGCCAGAAGCTACAGTTCAGGGAAGCATAACTATGGCTACACCTTC.

This rearrangement joins TRBV2 to TRBJ2-1, with D perhaps matching TRBD1 (6 bases). Trimming took off 4 bases at V and 9 bases at J, with 13 bases between the two ends. This CDR3 is 13 amino acids long. CDR1 and CDR2 from the germline V gene are SNHLY and FYNNEI. The CDR3 reads CASSVQDRGEQFF. The CDR3 DNA reads as TGTGCCAGCAGTGTCCAGGACAGAGGTGAGCAGTTCTTC.

CDR3 region: CASRRGEWKEKLFF. CDR3 in DNA: TGTGCCAGCAGGCGGGGGGAGTGGAAGGAAAAACTGTTTTTT. The V call is TRBV6-5, the J call TRBJ1-4; TRBD1 is a possible D gene (5 bases). CDR3 length: 14 amino acids. Germline V gene data show CDR1 as MNHEY and CDR2 as SVGAGI. V was clipped by 6 bases and J by 8 bases, with 16 bases between them.

Details on this clone: An end of the junction differs from the germline gene, which may be a read error. J is TRBJ2-5 and V is TRBV7-7, with D possibly TRBD2 on 6 matching bases. The CDR3 length is 16 residues. Germline CDR1 is SSHAT and CDR2 is FNYEAQ (reference sequence). The CDR3 DNA sequence: TGTGCTAGCAGCCGAGAAACGGGGGTTACCCAAGAGACCCAGTACTTC. Its translation is CASSRETGVTQETQYF.

The CDR3 sequence is CSDGQQGSYEQYF. As DNA, the CDR3 is TGCAGCGACGGACAACAGGGCTCCTACGAGCAGTACTTC. J is TRBJ2-7 and V is TRBV29-1, with D perhaps TRBD1 (6 bases). Trimming removed 7 bases from V and 0 bases from J, with 13 bases in between. The CDR3 sequence is 13 residues long. Germline CDR1 reads SQVTM; CDR2 reads ANQGSEA.

The table lists this clone with a count of one. The chain links TRBV9 to TRBJ2-1; TRBD1 is a possible D gene (6 bases). CDR3 length equals 16 residues. The V end was cut by 4 bases, the J end by 4 bases, with 18 bases between. Germline CDR1 SGDLS, CDR2 YYNGEE. CDR3 DNA sequence: TGTGCCAGCAGCTCTCGACTGGGGGCGGATTACAATGAGCAGTTCTTC. Amino acid sequence: CASSSRLGADYNEQFF.

The V and J genes are TRBV7-6 and TRBJ2-7; 10 bases align to TRBD2. CDR1 is SGHVS, CDR2 FNYEAQ, per germline. The CDR3 is made up of 15 amino acids. Trimming cost V 1 base and J 2 bases; bases outside gene matches: 2. CDR3 region: CASSLGAGGPYEQYF. The CDR3 nucleotides are TGTGCCAGCAGCTTAGGAGCGGGGGGGCCCTACGAGCAGTACTTC.

The chain joins TRBV30 to TRBJ1-2; possibly TRBD1 for D (5 bases). Germline CDR1 and CDR2: GTSNPN and SVGIG (reference sequence). The V end lost 2 bases, the J end lost 4 bases, and 11 bases lay between the germline ends. The CDR3 has 13 residues. The CDR3 sequence: CAWSSGRTYGYTF. The CDR3 coding sequence is TGTGCCTGGAGTTCAGGGCGGACCTATGGCTACACCTTC.

The chain is built from TRBV15 and TRBJ2-5, with TRBD2 identical over 7 bases. With V trimmed by 3 bases and J by 4 bases, 5 bases remained unmatched. The CDR3 consists of 14 residues. The germline CDR1 and CDR2 sequences are LNHNV and YYDKDF (reference sequence). This CDR3 is CATSSATSRETQYF. DNA for the CDR3: TGTGCCACCAGCAGCGCGACTAGCAGAGAGACCCAGTACTTC.